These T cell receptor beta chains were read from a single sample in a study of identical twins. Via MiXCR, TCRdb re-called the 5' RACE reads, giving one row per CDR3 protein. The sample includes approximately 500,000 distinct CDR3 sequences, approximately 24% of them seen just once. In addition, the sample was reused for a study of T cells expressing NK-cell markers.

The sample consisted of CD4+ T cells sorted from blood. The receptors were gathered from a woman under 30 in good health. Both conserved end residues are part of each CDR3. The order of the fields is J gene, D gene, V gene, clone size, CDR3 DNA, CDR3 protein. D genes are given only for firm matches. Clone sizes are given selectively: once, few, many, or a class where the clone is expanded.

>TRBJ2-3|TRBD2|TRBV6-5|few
TGTGCCAGCAGTTACCAGATAGCGGGAGGGACAGATACGCAGTATTTT
CASSYQIAGGTDTQYF
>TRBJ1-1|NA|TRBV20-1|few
TGCAGTCTCAGCGGGGACACTGAAGCTTTCTTT
CSLSGDTEAFF
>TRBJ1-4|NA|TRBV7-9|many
TGTGCCAGCCGACTAAATGGTGAAAAACTGTTTTTT
CASRLNGEKLFF
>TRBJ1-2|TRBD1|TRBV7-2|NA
TGTGCCAGCAGCCGTGGACAGGGGAGTCACTATGGCTACACCTTC
CASSRGQGSHYGYTF
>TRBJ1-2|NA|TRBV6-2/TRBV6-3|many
TGTGCCAGCACCAGGTTACTATCCAAATATGGCTACACCTTC
CASTRLLSKYGYTF
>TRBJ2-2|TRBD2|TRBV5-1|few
TGCGCCAGCACCCCCGTGACTAGCGGTGACACCGGGGAGCTGTTTTTT
CASTPVTSGDTGELFF
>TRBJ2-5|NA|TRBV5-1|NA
TGCGCCAGCGCTATACAGGGCTACCAAGAGACCCAGTACTTC
CASAIQGYQETQYF
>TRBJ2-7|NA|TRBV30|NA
TGTGCCTGGAGTGTACGGGCGGCCGAGCAGTACTTC
CAWSVRAAEQYF
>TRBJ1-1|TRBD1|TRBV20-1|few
TGCAGTGCTTTCATCGGGACAGGTGACACTGAAGCTTTCTTT
CSAFIGTGDTEAFF
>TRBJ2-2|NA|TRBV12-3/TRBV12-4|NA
TGTGCCAGCACCCACCCCGGCAGGGTGAACACCGGGGAGCTGTTTTTT
CASTHPGRVNTGELFF
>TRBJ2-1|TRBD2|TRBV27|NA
TGTGCCAGCAGTTTATATGGACTAGCGGGAGCTGAGCAGTTCTTC
CASSLYGLAGAEQFF
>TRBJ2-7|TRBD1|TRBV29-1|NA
TGCAGCGTTTCCGGGACAGGGGTTTGGGAGCAGTACTTC
CSVSGTGVWEQYF
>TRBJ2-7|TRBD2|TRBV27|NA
TGTGCCAGCAGCCCGATGGGAGGGGCCTACGAGCAGTACTTC
CASSPMGGAYEQYF
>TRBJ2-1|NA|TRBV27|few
TGTGCCAGCAGTTCCTGGAGCGGCGGAAGCTACAATGAGCAGTTCTTC
CASSSWSGGSYNEQFF
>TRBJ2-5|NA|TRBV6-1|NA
TGTGCCAGCAACAATGGAGACGGTTTCCAAGAGACCCAGTACTTC
CASNNGDGFQETQYF
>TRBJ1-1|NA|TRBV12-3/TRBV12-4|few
TGTGCCAGCAGTTTCGAGACCGAGAACACTGAAGCTTTCTTT
CASSFETENTEAFF
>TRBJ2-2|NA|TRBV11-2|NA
TGTGCCAGCAGCTTAGTAAGAGGAAGGTCCGGGGAGCTGTTTTTT
CASSLVRGRSGELFF
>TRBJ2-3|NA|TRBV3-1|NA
TGTGCCAGCAGCCAAGAAATCCCCCCGGATACGCAGTATTTT
CASSQEIPPDTQYF
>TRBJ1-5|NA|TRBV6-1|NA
TGTGCCAGCAGTCCTGGAAGGGGAGGCAATCAGCCCCAGCATTTT
CASSPGRGGNQPQHF
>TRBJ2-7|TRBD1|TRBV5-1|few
TGCGCCAGCAGCTTGGTCGGCCTAACAGGGACAGCAATTGCCTACGAGCAGTACTTC
CASSLVGLTGTAIAYEQYF
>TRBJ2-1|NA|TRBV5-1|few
TGCGCCAGCAGCTTGGATTCGCAAAATGAGCAGTTCTTC
CASSLDSQNEQFF
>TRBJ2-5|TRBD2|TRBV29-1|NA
TGCAGCGTTGAAGCCCCAGGACTAGCGGGACTTCAAGAGACCCAGTACTTC
CSVEAPGLAGLQETQYF
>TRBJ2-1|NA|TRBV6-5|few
TGTGCCAGCAGCTCTACTAGCCATGAGCAGTTCTTC
CASSSTSHEQFF
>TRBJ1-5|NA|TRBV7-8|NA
TGTGCCAGCAGCTTAGGATCCCCATGGCCCCAGCATTTT
CASSLGSPWPQHF
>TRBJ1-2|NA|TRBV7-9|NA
TGTGCCAGCAGCCTCCGTGTGGGGGGCGCAGACTACACCTTC
CASSLRVGGADYTF
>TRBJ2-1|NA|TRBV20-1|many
TGCAGTGCTAGACCGACCATTCTAGGCCGCAATGAGCAGTTCTTC
CSARPTILGRNEQFF
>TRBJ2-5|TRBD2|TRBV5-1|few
TGCGCCAGCAGCCTACTACTAGCGACAGAGACCCAGTACTTC
CASSLLLATETQYF
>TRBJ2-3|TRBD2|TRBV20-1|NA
TGCAGTGCTAGAGACTGGACTAGGGGCACAGATACGCAGTATTTT
CSARDWTRGTDTQYF
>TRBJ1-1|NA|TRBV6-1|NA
TGTGCCAGCAGTGAGTTTCTGTACACTGAAGCTTTCTTT
CASSEFLYTEAFF
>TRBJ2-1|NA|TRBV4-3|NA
TGCGCCAGCAGCCAAGCTTGGGGGAGGTACAATGAGCAGTTCTTC
CASSQAWGRYNEQFF
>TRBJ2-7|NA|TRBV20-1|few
TGCAGTGCTAGTTGGGTGGGGGGCTCCTACGAGCAGTACTTC
CSASWVGGSYEQYF
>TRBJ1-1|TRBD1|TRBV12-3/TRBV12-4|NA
TGTGCCACACACCGGATCAACAGGGGGTTACGTTTGATGAACACTGAAGCTTTCTTT
CATHRINRGLRLMNTEAFF
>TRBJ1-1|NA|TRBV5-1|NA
TGCGCCAGCAGCTTAGGCTCAGGGCCTGAAGCTTTCTTT
CASSLGSGPEAFF
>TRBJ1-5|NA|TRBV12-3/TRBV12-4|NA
TGTGCCAGCTGTAGAGGCAATCAGCCCCAGCATTTT
CASCRGNQPQHF
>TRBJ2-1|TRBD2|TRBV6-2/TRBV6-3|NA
TGTGCCAGCCTGTCTAGCGGGGGCCGCCTCTACAATGAGCAGTTCTTC
CASLSSGGRLYNEQFF
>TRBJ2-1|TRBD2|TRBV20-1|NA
TGCAGTCCTTGGGGGGGCAATGAGCAGTTCTTC
CSPWGGNEQFF
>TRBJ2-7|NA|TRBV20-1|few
TGCAGTGCCCAGGTCCCGGGGTCCAACGAGCAGTACTTC
CSAQVPGSNEQYF
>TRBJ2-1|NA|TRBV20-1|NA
TGCAGTGCCGACAGGCCTGTCTCCTACAATGAGCAGTTCTTC
CSADRPVSYNEQFF
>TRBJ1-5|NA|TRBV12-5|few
TGTGCTAGTGGTTTGATTAGCGCTCCGGGCCAGCCCCAGCATTTT
CASGLISAPGQPQHF
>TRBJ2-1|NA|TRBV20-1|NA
TGCAGTGCTAGCCTTGCGGGACACGGGTCGTACAATGAGCAGTTCTTC
CSASLAGHGSYNEQFF
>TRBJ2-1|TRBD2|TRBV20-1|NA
TGCAGTGCTAGAGCCCTTGGAGCGGGAGGATACAATGAGCAGTTCTTC
CSARALGAGGYNEQFF